Shown below are 22 T cell receptor beta chains from a single sample sequenced in a study of shared clonotypes between healthy human individuals (dated by TCRdb to the early 2020s). The receptor library was made with the immunoSEQ multiplex PCR assay. Drawn from immuneACCESS, this table holds only the in-frame rearrangements with V and J called that TCRdb kept. Clones are partly lost; checked studies trace under half to an unresolved V gene and leave the rest unexplained. This sample gives about 2.3 million clones in total; approximately 93% of them show up just once. The ten most abundant clones make up 0.35% to 0.5% of the sample. The specimen sequenced was naive CD4+ T cells from PBMCs. The sample's cell subset or site label, decoded: CD45RA+ positively selected. The origin of the receptors is a young man in good health. Some clones in this sample may be carry-over from other donors' samples.

The rearrangement uses TRBV5-5 and TRBJ2-1; TRBD2 agrees at 8 bases. The CDR3 contains 15 residues. The germline gives CDR1 SGHKS, CDR2 YYEKEE (reference sequence). With 2 bases clipped from V and 7 bases from J, the junction kept 8 bases outside the gene matches. The chain's CDR3 is CASSLAGSGTNEQFF. CDR3 coding DNA: TGTGCCAGCAGCTTAGCGGGTAGCGGGACAAATGAGCAGTTCTTC.

The J gene is TRBJ2-7, the V gene TRBV2, with TRBD2 as a possible D gene (6 bases). This CDR3 spans 14 amino acids. V dropped 7 bases and J dropped 1 base, with 14 bases sitting between them. The V gene's germline CDR1 is SNHLY and CDR2 FYNNEI. CDR3 sequence (DNA): TGTGCCAGCAAGGTGGAGGGAGTGTCCTACGAGCAGTACTTC. This translates into CASKVEGVSYEQYF.

Concerning this clone itself: Additional DNA sequences in this sample encode the identical CDR3. V is TRBV30 and J is TRBJ1-3, with D maybe TRBD1 (6 bases). V was cut by 4 bases and J by 3 bases, with 13 bases left in between. This CDR3 is built from 14 residues. Germline CDR1 is GTSNPN and CDR2 is SVGIG (reference sequence). CDR3 protein: CAWIRGGSGNTIYF. The DNA of the CDR3 is TGTGCCTGGATCCGCGGGGGCAGTGGAAACACCATATATTTT.

V is TRBV28 and J is TRBJ2-3; 8 bases are a match to TRBD2. CDR1 is MDHEN and CDR2 is SYDVKM in the germline V gene. After removal of 6 bases from V and 0 bases from J, the junction contained 11 bases not matched to a gene. CDR3 length: 17 residues. CDR3 loop: CASRRIAGLASTDTQYF. CDR3 nucleotide sequence: TGTGCCAGCAGACGAATCGCTGGACTAGCTAGCACAGATACGCAGTATTTT.

Concerning this clone itself: Within the sample, other DNA sequences also encode this same CDR3. The chain recombines TRBV18 with TRBJ1-5, with TRBD1 matching over 8 bases. This CDR3 region has 14 residues. J lost 7 bases, V lost 3 bases, and 5 bases had no gene match. Germline CDR1 is KGHSH and CDR2 is LQKENI. CDR3 amino acids: CASSPDRVRQPQHF. The CDR3 DNA reads TGTGCCAGCTCACCGGACAGGGTTCGACAGCCCCAGCATTTT.

The chain is built from TRBV6-5 and TRBJ1-1, with a possible D match to TRBD1 (6 bases). The germline gives CDR1 MNHEY, CDR2 SVGAGI. Deletions cut 5 bases from V and 6 bases from J, with 16 bases between. The CDR3 is made up of 14 amino acids. The CDR3 protein is CASSRLQGLPEAFF. DNA of the CDR3: TGTGCCAGCAGTCGCCTACAGGGCCTACCTGAAGCTTTCTTT.

The rearrangement joins TRBV5-1 to TRBJ2-2; D may match TRBD1 or TRBD2 (5 bases each). Germline CDR1 is SGHRS and CDR2 is YFSETQ. Trimming took 2 bases from V and 7 from J, leaving 15 bases between them. CDR3 size: 15 residues. As DNA, the CDR3 is TGCGCCAGCAGCTTCGTATCGGGGCAAGACGGGGAGCTGTTTTTT. It codes for CASSFVSGQDGELFF.

About this clone itself: Other DNA sequences in this sample translate to the same CDR3. The CDR3 sequence is CASSEGGIGEKLFF. The CDR3 DNA reads as TGTGCCAGCAGCGAGGGGGGGATCGGTGAAAAACTGTTTTTT. The rearrangement uses TRBV28 and TRBJ1-4, with D perhaps TRBD1 (6 bases). The CDR3 covers 14 residues. Trimming stripped 6 bases from V and 7 bases from J, with 15 bases between. Germline V gene lookup returns CDR1 MDHEN and CDR2 SYDVKM.

With regard to this clone: The same CDR3 is also encoded by other DNA sequences in this sample. The chain is built from TRBV19 and TRBJ1-5; D is ambiguous. CDR1 and CDR2 (germline): LNHDA, SQIVND (reference sequence). The CDR3 length is 14 residues. Between the trimmed V and J ends, which lost 3 bases and 0 bases, there was a span of 6 bases. CDR3 DNA sequence: TGTGCCAGTAGTATCGGCAGTAGCAATCAGCCCCAGCATTTT. This sequence encodes CASSIGSSNQPQHF.

V and J are TRBV6-5 and TRBJ1-4; no clear D. The CDR3 runs 13 residues. With 7 bases removed from V and 8 bases from J, the gap between germline ends came to 14 bases. Germline V gene sequence: CDR1 MNHEY, CDR2 SVGAGI. CDR3 nucleotides: TGTGCCAGCAAGCCGCCCTCATCGGAAAAACTGTTTTTT. Translated, it gives CASKPPSSEKLFF.

The CDR3 region is CASKLAGAYEQYF. In DNA form, the CDR3 reads TGTGCCAGCAAACTAGCGGGAGCATACGAGCAGTACTTC. The rearrangement links TRBV28 to TRBJ2-7; TRBD2 agrees at 11 bases. J gave up 4 bases and V 7 bases, and 3 bases lay outside the gene matches. The CDR3 totals 13 residues. Per the germline V gene, CDR1 is MDHEN and CDR2 is SYDVKM.

The chain links TRBV28 to TRBJ1-5, with D perhaps TRBD1 (6 bases). Germline lookup yields CDR1 MDHEN and CDR2 SYDVKM. The CDR3 runs to 16 residues. Trimming took 6 bases from V and 0 from J, leaving 15 bases between them. The CDR3 nucleotides read TGTGCCAGCAGACCAGCAGGGGACTATAGCAATCAGCCCCAGCATTTT. Its translation is CASRPAGDYSNQPQHF.

The V gene is TRBV7-9, the J gene TRBJ2-3; 10 bases align to TRBD1. CDR3 length: 14 amino acids. Germline V gene lookup returns CDR1 SEHNR and CDR2 FQNEAQ (reference sequence). After removal of 5 bases from V and 5 bases from J, the junction contained 4 bases not matched to a gene. The CDR3 sequence: CASSRQGAVDTQYF. The CDR3 coding sequence is TGTGCCAGCAGCCGACAGGGGGCGGTAGATACGCAGTATTTT.

This chain links TRBV7-9 with TRBJ2-7; D call uncertain. The CDR3 runs 11 residues. The V end lost 5 bases, the J end lost 3 bases, and 5 bases lay between the germline ends. Germline V lookup: CDR1 SEHNR, CDR2 FQNEAQ (reference sequence). CDR3 protein: CASSQLYEQYF. The CDR3 DNA sequence: TGTGCCAGCAGCCAACTCTACGAGCAGTACTTC.

The chain recombines TRBV5-4 with TRBJ2-3, with D possibly TRBD2 on 6 matching bases. V dropped 4 bases and J dropped 4 bases, with 19 bases sitting between them. The length of the CDR3 is 16 residues. CDR1 is SGHNT and CDR2 is YYREEE in the germline V gene (reference sequence). The CDR3 region is CASSTQIAVGADTQYF. The CDR3 nucleotides read TGTGCCAGCAGCACACAAATAGCGGTTGGGGCAGATACGCAGTATTTT.

The chain employs TRBV7-9 and TRBJ1-4; TRBD1 is a possible D gene (6 bases). CDR3 length: 14 residues. From germline, CDR1 is SEHNR and CDR2 FQNEAQ (reference sequence). Trimming removed 5 bases from V and 7 bases from J, with 14 bases in between. Here the CDR3 DNA reads TGTGCCAGCAGCGACCAACAGGGTAGTGAAAAACTGTTTTTT. Translation: CASSDQQGSEKLFF.

The V and J genes are TRBV18 and TRBJ2-1, with 8 bases identical to TRBD2. This CDR3 is 14 amino acids long. Germline loops: CDR1 KGHSH, CDR2 LQKENI. V lost 3 bases to trimming and J lost 5 bases; unmatched junction nucleotides: 3. The CDR3 reads CASSPPGGDNEQFF. In DNA form, the CDR3 reads TGTGCCAGCTCACCGCCGGGAGGGGACAATGAGCAGTTCTTC.

This clone was seen just once. The V and J genes are TRBV15 and TRBJ2-7; TRBD2 might be the D (5 bases). CDR3 size: 19 residues. From germline, CDR1 is LNHNV and CDR2 YYDKDF (reference sequence). V lost 0 bases, J lost 6 bases, and 27 bases lay in between. CDR3 amino acids: CATSRDRTANSGIAGEQYF. CDR3 sequence (DNA): TGTGCCACCAGCAGAGATAGAACCGCGAATTCGGGGATTGCGGGCGAGCAGTACTTC.

The sample holds one count of this clone. J is TRBJ2-1 and V is TRBV7-9, with TRBD1 as a possible D gene (6 bases). The CDR3 covers 16 residues. Trimming shortened V by 5 bases and J by 1 base, and 15 bases separated the two germline ends. Germline assignment: CDR1 SEHNR and CDR2 FQNEAQ (reference sequence). The chain's CDR3 is CASSPFTGYSYNEQFF. CDR3 nucleotide sequence: TGTGCCAGCAGCCCCTTCACAGGGTATTCCTACAATGAGCAGTTCTTC. Full variable domain (rest looked up from reference TRBV7-9 and TRBJ2-1): DTGVSQNPRHKITKRGQNVTFRCDPISEHNRLYWYRQTLGQGPEFLTYFQNEAQLEKSRLLSDRFSAERPKGSFSTLEIQRTEQGDSAMYLCASSPFTGYSYNEQFFGPGTRLTVL.

CDR3 sequence: CASSYSDGGSWYTQYF. The CDR3 nucleotides are TGTGCCAGCAGTTACTCGGATGGCGGGAGTTGGTATACGCAGTATTTT. The chain combines TRBV6-5 with TRBJ2-3; 7 bases match TRBD2. Germline V lookup: CDR1 MNHEY, CDR2 SVGAGI. Trimming cost V 0 bases and J 7 bases; bases outside gene matches: 10. The CDR3 length is 16 residues.

J is TRBJ2-3 and V is TRBV28; TRBD2 is a possible D gene (5 bases). V lost 5 bases to trimming and J lost 0 bases, with 21 bases between them. The CDR3 consists of 18 residues. Germline CDR1 reads MDHEN; CDR2 reads SYDVKM. The CDR3 nucleotides are TGTGCCAGCAGTCCACTCTTCGAGGGCTCTACTAGCACAGATACGCAGTATTTT. It encodes CASSPLFEGSTSTDTQYF.

This clone was recorded once. The chain carries TRBV10-3 and TRBJ2-2; 13 nucleotides match TRBD2. V lost 3 bases and J lost 7; bases outside the gene matches: 11. The germline gives CDR1 ENHRY, CDR2 SYGVKD. The length of the CDR3 is 18 residues. The CDR3 is CAISEAGTSGILGGELFF. CDR3 in DNA: TGTGCCATCAGTGAAGCCGGGACTAGCGGGATTCTTGGCGGGGAGCTGTTTTTT.